This T cell receptor (beta chain) is drawn from a study of blood T cell repertoires in COVID-19. At the level of the study: There were acute and convalescent COVID-19 samples, and they came from the United States, Italy and Spain. PBMCs, B-cell-depleted T cells, or T cells provided the cDNA or gDNA that made up the material.

Original processing methods: Amplification with reference gene primers provided the estimates of nucleated cell counts. The method was immunoSEQ multiplex PCR; TCRdb's version includes in-frame clones alone and lacks a portion of them. V, J and clone size derive from that table, while D and trimming were established from the DNA sequence. The data contain over 120,000 clones, over 60% of them singletons. This receptor was obtained from a woman of 80 years or more with active or convalescent COVID-19. The material sequenced was peripheral blood.

The CDR3 nucleotides read TGTGCCAGCAGCCCCTCTACCCCTAGCTATGGCTACACCTTC. It encodes CASSPSTPSYGYTF. The rearrangement links TRBV3-1 (or the pseudogene TRBV3-2) to TRBJ1-2; no definite D call. The CDR3 loop spans 14 amino acids. The germline V gene has CDR1 LGHDT and CDR2 YNNKEL (reference sequence). V gave up 4 bases and J gave up 4 bases, with 13 bases separating them.